These T cell receptor beta chains were read from a single sample in a study of beta chain features in type 1 diabetes. Sequenced by immunoSEQ multiplex PCR; TCRdb stores in-frame clones only, minus some. The sample shows over 650,000 clones, about 14% of them seen only once. Sequenced material: naive CD4+ T cells from blood. The receptors stem from a man between 18 and 29 years old with type 1 diabetes. CDR3s include the opening cysteine and the closing phenylalanine or tryptophan. Fields, in order: J gene, D gene, clone size, V gene, CDR3 protein, CDR3 DNA. D genes are given only for firm matches. Not every row has a clone size; where given, it reads once, few, many or a size class.

TRBJ1-3,.,.,TRBV29-1,CSVEADTQGNTIYF,TGCAGCGTTGAAGCCGACACTCAAGGAAACACCATATATTTT
TRBJ2-1,TRBD2,.,TRBV28,CASSLGTTYNEQFF,TGTGCCAGCAGTTTAGGGACTACCTACAATGAGCAGTTCTTC
TRBJ1-2,.,.,TRBV19,CASSVSGTSDGYTF,TGTGCCAGTAGTGTATCCGGGACCTCAGATGGCTACACCTTC
TRBJ2-5,.,.,TRBV9,CASSVAGRETQYF,TGTGCCAGCAGCGTAGCCGGGCGGGAGACCCAGTACTTC
TRBJ1-3,.,.,TRBV30,CAWSVKAGSGNTIYF,TGTGCCTGGAGTGTAAAGGCAGGGTCTGGAAACACCATATATTTT
TRBJ2-5,TRBD1,.,TRBV6-1,CASGDRVQETQYF,TGTGCCAGCGGAGACAGGGTCCAAGAGACCCAGTACTTC
TRBJ2-5,TRBD2,.,TRBV5-1,CASSLSWTSGGETQYF,TGCGCCAGCAGCTTGTCTTGGACTAGCGGCGGTGAGACCCAGTACTTC
TRBJ2-5,TRBD2,.,TRBV5-1,CASSSTSGSKETQYF,TGCGCCAGCAGCTCGACTAGCGGGAGTAAAGAGACCCAGTACTTC
TRBJ1-1,TRBD1,few,TRBV10-3,CAISGQGMNTEAFF,TGTGCCATCAGCGGACAGGGGATGAACACTGAAGCTTTCTTT
TRBJ1-5,TRBD1,few,TRBV7-9,CASSAPGTGDQPQHF,TGTGCCAGCAGCGCGCCGGGGACAGGGGATCAGCCCCAGCATTTT
TRBJ2-1,TRBD2,.,TRBV10-3,CAISGDPGGKDEQFF,TGTGCCATCAGTGGGGATCCGGGAGGTAAGGATGAGCAGTTCTTC
TRBJ2-3,TRBD2,.,TRBV2,CASRQLAGAPDTQYF,TGTGCCAGCAGACAACTAGCGGGAGCGCCAGATACGCAGTATTTT
TRBJ2-3,TRBD2,.,TRBV11-2,CASSFPGGPADTQYF,TGTGCCAGCAGCTTCCCGGGGGGGCCAGCAGATACGCAGTATTTT
TRBJ1-2,.,once,TRBV6-1,CASGDVGYGYTF,TGTGCCAGCGGCGACGTAGGCTATGGCTACACCTTC
TRBJ2-1,.,few,TRBV6-1,CASSETGISYNEQFF,TGTGCCAGCAGTGAAACCGGGATTTCGTACAATGAGCAGTTCTTC
TRBJ2-3,TRBD2,.,TRBV7-2,CASSLGASGGDTQYF,TGTGCCAGCAGCTTAGGGGCTAGCGGCGGGGATACGCAGTATTTT
TRBJ2-3,TRBD2,few,TRBV5-1,CASRVNSGIGADTQYF,TGCGCCAGCAGGGTGAATAGCGGGATTGGGGCAGATACGCAGTATTTT
TRBJ1-6,.,few,TRBV7-2,CASSLVGVSNSPLHF,TGTGCCAGCAGCTTAGTTGGGGTTTCTAATTCACCCCTCCACTTT
TRBJ1-5,.,.,TRBV30,CAWNRINQPQHF,TGTGCCTGGAACAGGATCAATCAGCCCCAGCATTTT
TRBJ2-7,TRBD2,.,TRBV11-2,CASSFSGKVEKQYF,TGTGCCAGCAGCTTTAGCGGGAAGGTAGAGAAGCAGTACTTC
TRBJ1-5,TRBD1,.,TRBV5-8,CASSIGGTSVGNQPQHF,TGTGCCAGCAGCATAGGGGGCACGTCGGTAGGCAATCAGCCCCAGCATTTT
TRBJ2-5,.,.,TRBV7-2,CASSLGLGRETQYF,TGTGCCAGCAGCTTAGGCTTAGGGAGGGAGACCCAGTACTTC
TRBJ1-2,.,.,TRBV20-1,CSARDNYGYTF,TGCAGTGCGAGGGACAACTATGGCTACACCTTC
TRBJ1-2,TRBD1,.,TRBV7-2,CASSFDPDRAGGYTF,TGTGCCAGCAGCTTCGATCCGGACAGGGCAGGAGGCTACACCTTC